The entry below gives a single TCR beta chain sequence along with its context. This clonotype was picked up many times. Its antigen is currently not known. No per-base quality is available; no much larger clone lies one base away. The data originate from a study of T cells in Graves' hyperthyroidism and ophthalmopathy (dated by TCRdb to about 2019). For context, the study as a whole: Peripheral blood samples were taken at initial diagnosis, before any treatment was given. A discovery cohort of about 95 patients, roughly 45 with Graves' ophthalmopathy and 55 to 60 with stable Graves' hyperthyroidism, was used to find distinguishing TCR V-J signatures. Prospective prediction of ophthalmopathy was tested in an independent validation cohort of fewer than 20 hyperthyroidism patients and 17 patients who later progressed to ophthalmopathy. The roughly 100 discovery patients were divided at random into training and test sets in a 7:3 ratio. Thyroid tissue and blood T-cell repertoires from six Graves' hyperthyroidism patients were also compared in the study. Following sampling, methimazole starting at 30 mg daily was given to hyperthyroidism patients, and high-dose intravenous methylprednisolone was given to ophthalmopathy patients. The paper reports TCR Vbeta CDR3 sequencing of roughly 140 peripheral blood samples: 43 ophthalmopathy, approximately 74 hyperthyroidism and 17 progressor patients. Overall study results and their limits: In validation, the model predicted progression to ophthalmopathy with just under 71% sensitivity and approximately 74% specificity, a median of about six months before onset. No statistical method was used to fix the sample size in advance, and group allocation was not hidden from the investigators. A model built on a 13 V-J signature distinguished ophthalmopathy from stable hyperthyroidism, reaching 85% to 90% sensitivity and around 81% specificity in cross-validation and 80%/75% in testing. Most expanded thyroid clonotypes (frequency above 0.001) were also detected in blood, suggesting blood repertoires may reflect thyroid immune responses.

The CDR3 sequence holds 13 residues, the cysteine and phenylalanine included. Just the 39-base CDR3 DNA is kept, in frame starting at base 1. V is cut back by 5 bases and J by 7 bases, with 6 bases in the junction unmatched. CDR1 and CDR2 (SNHLY, FYNNEI) derive from the germline V gene. Amplification of TCR beta CDR3 regions was carried out from RNA transcripts. The TCR CDR3 was subjected to a first round of RT-PCR using the HTBI primer set and the Qiagen OneStep RT-PCR kit. Libraries were constructed in a second round of multiplex PCR, after which size selection and purification were carried out. Libraries were sequenced paired-end with 100 bp reads on an Illumina HiSeq2000. On the study's bioinformatics: SOAPnuke was used to process the raw data, throwing out any read that contained adapters or uncalled bases, had a mean Phred below 15, or lacked an exact constant-primer or identifier match. High-quality paired reads were merged using COPE v1.2.5, and each unique nucleotide sequence was defined as a clonotype. MiTCR v1.1 was used to align clonotypes to the IMGT TRBV, TRBD and TRBJ reference segments. The analysis included only V-J combinations with a frequency above 0.0001, which together covered 99.2% of the repertoires. A TCS score was defined as the ratio of F50 (clonal expansion) to E x V (chaos), with BLOSUM62-based TCRdist applied between CDR3 peptides within each V-J. Welch's t-statistics and random forest reduced 450 to 600 V-J features to some 14, which were used in a naive Bayes classifier (R e1071). The similarity between thyroid and blood repertoires was quantified using the Morisita-Horn index. TCRdb reanalyzed the raw reads on its own, using fastp at Q25 for trimming and MiXCR for clone calling, and kept in-frame beta chains. When rows share a CDR3 protein, they turn into one entry using the most common DNA and genes. TCRdb, rather than the study authors, made the V and J calls. The sample contains 700,000 to 850,000 distinct CDR3 sequences, roughly a third of them found a single time. In total, the top ten clones hold around 30% of the sample.

A patient counted as having stable Graves' hyperthyroidism if no progression to ophthalmopathy occurred over 18 months of follow-up. Hyperthyroidism patients were newly diagnosed, had a disease duration of under 2 months, and were aged 18 to 65 years. Exclusion was applied to patients with uncontrolled infections, other autoimmune diseases, pregnancy or lactation. Diagnoses relied on clinical symptoms, serum thyroxine and TRAb, thyroid ultrasound and orbital computed tomography. Ficoll-Paque density gradient centrifugation was used to isolate PBMCs from about 9 ml of fresh peripheral blood. Total RNA was extracted using Trizol reagent, and RNA quality was assessed on an Agilent 2100 Bioanalyzer.

The sample was blood. This receptor chain uses TRBV2 and TRBJ2-5, with 8 bases in between that match TRBD2. The origin of this receptor is a middle-aged woman with Graves' hyperthyroidism. The CDR3 region reads CASSPTRGGTQYF. The DNA sequence is as follows: TGTGCCAGCAGTCCGACTCGGGGGGGGACCCAGTACTTC.